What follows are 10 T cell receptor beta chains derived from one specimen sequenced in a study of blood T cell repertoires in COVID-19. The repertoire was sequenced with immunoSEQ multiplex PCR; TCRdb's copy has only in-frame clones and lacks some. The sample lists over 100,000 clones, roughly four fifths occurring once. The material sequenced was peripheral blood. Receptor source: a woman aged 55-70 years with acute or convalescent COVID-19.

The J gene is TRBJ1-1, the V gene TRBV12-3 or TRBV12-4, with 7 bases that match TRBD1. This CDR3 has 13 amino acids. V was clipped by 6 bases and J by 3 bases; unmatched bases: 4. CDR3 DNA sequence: TGTGCCAGCAGAGGGACAGCTTACACTGAAGCTTTCTTT. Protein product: CASRGTAYTEAFF.

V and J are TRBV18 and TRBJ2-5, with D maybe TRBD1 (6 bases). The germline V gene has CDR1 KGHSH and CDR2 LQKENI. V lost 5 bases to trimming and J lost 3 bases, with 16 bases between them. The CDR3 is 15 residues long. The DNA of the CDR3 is TGTGCCAGCTCAGGAACCCAGGGGCGAGAAGAGACCCAGTACTTC. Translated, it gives CASSGTQGREETQYF.

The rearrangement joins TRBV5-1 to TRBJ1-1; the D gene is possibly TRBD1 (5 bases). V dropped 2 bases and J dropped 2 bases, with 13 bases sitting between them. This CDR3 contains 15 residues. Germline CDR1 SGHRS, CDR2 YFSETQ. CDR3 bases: TGCGCCAGCAGCTTATACCTGACAGCTAACACTGAAGCTTTCTTT. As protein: CASSLYLTANTEAFF.

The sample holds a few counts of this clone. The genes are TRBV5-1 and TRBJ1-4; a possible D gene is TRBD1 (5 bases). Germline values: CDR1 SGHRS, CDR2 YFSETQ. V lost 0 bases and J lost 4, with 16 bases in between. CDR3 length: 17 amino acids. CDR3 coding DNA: TGCGCCAGCAGCTTGGCCCTTTTGGGGCAGCTTAATGAAAAACTGTTTTTT. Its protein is CASSLALLGQLNEKLFF.

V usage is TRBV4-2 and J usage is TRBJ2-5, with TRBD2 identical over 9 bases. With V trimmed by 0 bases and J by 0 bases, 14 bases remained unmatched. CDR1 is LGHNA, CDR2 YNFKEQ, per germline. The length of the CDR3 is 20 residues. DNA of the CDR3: TGTGCCAGCAGCCAAGATGAGAGTAAGACTAGCGGATCGTACCAAGAGACCCAGTACTTC. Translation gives CASSQDESKTSGSYQETQYF.

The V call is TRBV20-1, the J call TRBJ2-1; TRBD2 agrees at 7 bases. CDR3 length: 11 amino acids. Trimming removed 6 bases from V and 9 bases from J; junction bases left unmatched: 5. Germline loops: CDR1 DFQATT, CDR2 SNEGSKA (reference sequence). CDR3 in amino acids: CSALGGVEQFF. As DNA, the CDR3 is TGCAGTGCCTTGGGGGGGGTTGAGCAGTTCTTC.

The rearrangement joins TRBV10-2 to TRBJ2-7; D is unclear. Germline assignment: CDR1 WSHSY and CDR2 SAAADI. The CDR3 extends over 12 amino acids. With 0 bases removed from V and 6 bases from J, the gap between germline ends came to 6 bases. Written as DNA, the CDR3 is TGCGCCAGCAGTGAGTCGAGATCCGAGCAGTACTTC. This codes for CASSESRSEQYF.

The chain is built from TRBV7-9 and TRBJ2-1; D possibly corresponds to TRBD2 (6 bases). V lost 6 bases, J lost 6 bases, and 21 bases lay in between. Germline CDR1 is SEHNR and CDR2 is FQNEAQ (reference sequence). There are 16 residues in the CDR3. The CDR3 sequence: CASSPRGGVLSNEQFF. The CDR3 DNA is TGTGCCAGCAGTCCAAGGGGCGGGGTGTTGAGCAATGAGCAGTTCTTC.

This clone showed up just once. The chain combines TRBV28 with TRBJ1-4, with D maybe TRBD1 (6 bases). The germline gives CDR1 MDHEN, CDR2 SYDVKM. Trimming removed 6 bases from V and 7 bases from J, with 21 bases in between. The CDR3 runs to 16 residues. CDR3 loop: CASSNFKRGLTEKLFF. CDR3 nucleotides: TGTGCCAGCAGCAACTTTAAAAGGGGGTTGACTGAAAAACTGTTTTTT.

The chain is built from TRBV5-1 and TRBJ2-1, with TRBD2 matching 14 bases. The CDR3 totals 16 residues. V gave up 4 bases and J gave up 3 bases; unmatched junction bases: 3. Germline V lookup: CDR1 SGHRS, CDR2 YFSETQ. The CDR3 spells CASSPGTSGGYNEQFF. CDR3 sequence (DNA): TGCGCCAGCAGCCCGGGGACTAGCGGGGGCTACAATGAGCAGTTCTTC.